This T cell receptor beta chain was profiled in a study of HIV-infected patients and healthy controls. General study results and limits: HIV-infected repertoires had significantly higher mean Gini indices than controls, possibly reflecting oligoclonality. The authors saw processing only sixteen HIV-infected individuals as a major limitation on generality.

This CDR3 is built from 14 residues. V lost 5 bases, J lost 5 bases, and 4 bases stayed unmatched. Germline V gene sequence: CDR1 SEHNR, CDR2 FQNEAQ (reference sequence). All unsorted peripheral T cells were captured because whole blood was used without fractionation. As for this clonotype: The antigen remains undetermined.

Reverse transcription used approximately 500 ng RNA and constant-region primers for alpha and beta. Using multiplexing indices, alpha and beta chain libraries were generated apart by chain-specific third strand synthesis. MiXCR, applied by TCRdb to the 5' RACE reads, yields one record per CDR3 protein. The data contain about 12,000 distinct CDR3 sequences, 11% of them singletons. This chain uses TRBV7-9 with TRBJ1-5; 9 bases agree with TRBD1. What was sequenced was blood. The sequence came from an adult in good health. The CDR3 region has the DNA TGTGCCAGCAGCCAACAGGGGGCAGATCAGCCCCAGCATTTT. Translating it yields CASSQQGADQPQHF.